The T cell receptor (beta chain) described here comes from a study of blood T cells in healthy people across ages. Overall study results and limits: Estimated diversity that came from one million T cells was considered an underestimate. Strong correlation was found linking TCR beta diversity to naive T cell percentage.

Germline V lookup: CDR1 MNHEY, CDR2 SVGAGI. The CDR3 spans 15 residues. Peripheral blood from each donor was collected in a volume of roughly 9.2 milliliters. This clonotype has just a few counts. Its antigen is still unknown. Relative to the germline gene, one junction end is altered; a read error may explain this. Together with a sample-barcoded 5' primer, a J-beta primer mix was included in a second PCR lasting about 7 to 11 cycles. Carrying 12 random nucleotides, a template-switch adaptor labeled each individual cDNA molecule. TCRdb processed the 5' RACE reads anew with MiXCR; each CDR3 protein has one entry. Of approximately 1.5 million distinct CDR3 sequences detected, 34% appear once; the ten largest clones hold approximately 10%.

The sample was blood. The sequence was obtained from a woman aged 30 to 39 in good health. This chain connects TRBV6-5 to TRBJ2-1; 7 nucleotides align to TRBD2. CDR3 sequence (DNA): TGTGCCAGCAGTTACGGTCGGGGGGACTACAATGAGCGGTTCTTC. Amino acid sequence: CASSYGRGDYNERFF.